This is a list of T cell receptor beta chains from one sample in a study of T cells in tumors and immune-related adverse events. The method was immunoSEQ multiplex PCR; TCRdb's version includes in-frame clones alone and lacks a portion of them. The sample holds around 10,000 clones, approximately 90% seen once. The starting material was lymph node tissue, obtained from a patient treated with anti-PD-1 therapy. The receptors were sampled from a female donor with metastatic renal cell carcinoma. The CDR3 runs from the conserved cysteine through the conserved F or W. The D gene is left open where the match is weak. Expanded clones get a size class; other rows say once, few or many, or leave the size out.

v_gene	j_gene	abundance	d_gene	CDR3nt	CDR3aa
TRBV25-1	TRBJ2-7	-	TRBD1	TGTGCCAGCAGTGATTCCGGGACAGGGGACTACGAGCAGTACTTC	CASSDSGTGDYEQYF
TRBV7-9	TRBJ2-7	-	TRBD1	TGTGCCAGCGATCCTCTACTGGACAGGGGGCTGTCGTGGAAGGACGAGCAGTACTTC	CASDPLLDRGLSWKDEQYF
TRBV7-6	TRBJ2-5	-	TRBD2	TGTGCCAGCAGCTTGGATGGAGCGGGGTACCAAGAGACCCAGTACTTC	CASSLDGAGYQETQYF
TRBV5-6	TRBJ1-3	-	TRBD1	TGTGCCAGCAGCTTGTACAGGGGAGCCCTTCTCTCTGGAAACACCATATATTTT	CASSLYRGALLSGNTIYF
TRBV5-4	TRBJ2-1	-	TRBD2	TGTGCCAGCAGCCTGACTAGCGACACCTACAATGAGCAGTTCTTC	CASSLTSDTYNEQFF
TRBV5-1	TRBJ2-7	-	TRBD2	TGCGCCAGCAGCCTCTCCGGGACTACCACCTACGAGCAGTACTTC	CASSLSGTTTYEQYF
TRBV7-2	TRBJ2-3	once	TRBD2	TGTGCCAGCAGCTTATCTAGCGGAGACACAGATACGCAGTATTTT	CASSLSSGDTDTQYF
TRBV7-9	TRBJ2-1	-	TRBD2	TGTGCCAGCAGCTTATTGTCGGGAGGTAAGGATGAGCAGTTCTTC	CASSLLSGGKDEQFF
TRBV27	TRBJ1-2	-	-	TGTGCCAGCCTGGGGCCTCTGGAAGCTGGCTACACCTTC	CASLGPLEAGYTF
TRBV7-9	TRBJ2-3	-	TRBD2	TGTGCCAGCAGCCCCACCCCCCCACTACTAGCGGGAGCCCCGGATACGCAGTATTTT	CASSPTPPLLAGAPDTQYF
TRBV28	TRBJ2-3	-	-	TGTGCCAGCAGTTTCGGCGGAGCTAGCACAGATACGCAGTATTTT	CASSFGGASTDTQYF
TRBV5-6	TRBJ1-2	-	-	TGTGCCAGCAGCTTGGTCGGAGGGGCCAGCTATGGCTACACCTTC	CASSLVGGASYGYTF
TRBV5-1	TRBJ2-5	-	-	TGCGCCAGCGGCGGGGAATCTCCCCTCCAAGAGACCCAGTACTTC	CASGGESPLQETQYF
TRBV19	TRBJ2-2	few	-	TGTGCCAGTAGTTCCACCGGGGAGCTGTTTTTT	CASSSTGELFF
TRBV20-1	TRBJ2-7	-	TRBD1	TGCAGTGCTCCAGACAGGGCCGAGCAGTACTTC	CSAPDRAEQYF
TRBV5-1	TRBJ2-7	-	TRBD2	TGCGCCAGCAGCTTTACTAGCGGGCATTCCTACGAGCAGTACTTC	CASSFTSGHSYEQYF
TRBV7-2	TRBJ1-3	-	-	TGTGCCAGCAGCGATCAAGGGTCTGGAAACACCATATATTTT	CASSDQGSGNTIYF
TRBV18	TRBJ1-2	-	-	TGTGCCAGCTCACCACCAGGGATAGATGGCTACACCTTC	CASSPPGIDGYTF
TRBV5-1	TRBJ2-2	-	-	TGCGCCAGCAGCGAAACACAGGGATTCCAGGAGCTGTTTTTT	CASSETQGFQELFF
TRBV10-3	TRBJ1-1	-	TRBD1	TGTGCCATCAGTGAGCCGACAGGGGACAGGAACACTGAAGCTTTCTTT	CAISEPTGDRNTEAFF
TRBV10-2	TRBJ2-5	-	-	TGCGCCGCCGCCCGGGGGTTAGGAGAGACCCAGTACTTC	CAAARGLGETQYF
TRBV18	TRBJ1-2	-	-	TGTGCCAGCTCACCGAAGTCCATCAAGGGATCTGGCTACACCTTC	CASSPKSIKGSGYTF
TRBV6-5	TRBJ1-6	-	-	TGTGCCAGCAGTTACGGGTTATCGGCACCCCTCCACTTT	CASSYGLSAPLHF
TRBV5-5	TRBJ2-7	-	-	TGTGCCAGCAGCTCCGGCCCAACGCCCCACGAGCAGTACTTC	CASSSGPTPHEQYF
TRBV15	TRBJ1-2	-	-	TGTGCCACCAGCAGAGAAGAAGGGGAAAGCTACACCTTC	CATSREEGESYTF
TRBV19	TRBJ2-1	-	-	TGTGCCAGTAGTCGTTTCGCCCGGGCTAATGAGCAGTTCTTC	CASSRFARANEQFF
TRBV7-2	TRBJ1-2	-	TRBD1	TGTGCCAGCAGCTTGACGGACAGGGGGAGGTATGGCTACACCTTC	CASSLTDRGRYGYTF
TRBV6-1	TRBJ1-1	once	-	TGTGCCAGCAGTGGGGGACGGACTCGAGGAGCTGAAGCTTTCTTT	CASSGGRTRGAEAFF
TRBV5-8	TRBJ1-1	-	-	TGTGCCAGCAGCTTTGGGGCAGGCGGCCGGGCTTTCTTT	CASSFGAGGRAFF
TRBV6-5	TRBJ2-7	-	-	TGTGCCAGCCGTGGTGGGAACTACGAGCAGTACTTC	CASRGGNYEQYF
TRBV10-3	TRBJ2-5	-	-	TGTGCCATCAAAGGACAGCAAGAGACCCAGTACTTC	CAIKGQQETQYF
TRBV5-1	TRBJ2-5	-	-	TGCGCCAGCAGCTTGGGACAGAGCCAAGAGACCCAGTACTTC	CASSLGQSQETQYF
TRBV10-3	TRBJ2-7	-	-	TGTGCCATCAGTGCGGCAACAGCCTACGAGCAGTACTTC	CAISAATAYEQYF